This is a list of T cell receptor beta chains from one sample in a study of cytomegalovirus exposure and HLA in healthy donors. Libraries were prepared by immunoSEQ multiplex PCR; TCRdb keeps only in-frame clonotypes and omits some of them. The sample holds about 100,000 clones. Input material: PBMCs. The receptors stem from a man aged 50-60 years in good health and CMV-seronegative. Both conserved end residues are part of each CDR3. The D gene is left open where the match is weak.

14,TRBD1,TRBJ2-7,TRBV7-2,TGTGCCAGCAGCAGAATACAGGGGGCTTACGAGCAGTACTTC,CASSRIQGAYEQYF
17,TRBD2,TRBJ2-1,TRBV7-2,TGTGCCAGCAGCCGATGGACTAGCTTGTTATCGGGCGATGAGCAGTTCTTC,CASSRWTSLLSGDEQFF
16,-,TRBJ2-2,TRBV13,TGTGCCAGCAGCTTAGGGCAGGGTAGAGGCACCGGGGAGCTGTTTTTT,CASSLGQGRGTGELFF
15,-,TRBJ2-7,TRBV7-9,TGTGCCAGCAGCCCCTGGGACACCGGAACCTACGAGCAGTACTTC,CASSPWDTGTYEQYF
16,-,TRBJ1-4,TRBV6-6,TGTGCCAGCAGCCCTTTGAGGACAGTGCGGGATGAAAAACTGTTTTTT,CASSPLRTVRDEKLFF
16,-,TRBJ2-2,TRBV4-3,TGCGCCAGCAGCCAAGCACCCCAGGGGGGCACCGGGGAGCTGTTTTTT,CASSQAPQGGTGELFF
14,-,TRBJ1-1,TRBV12-5,TGTGCTAGTGGTCCCAGGGCCAAGGGGCCTGAAGCTTTCTTT,CASGPRAKGPEAFF
14,TRBD2,TRBJ2-7,TRBV19,TGTGCCAGTAGTTATAGCGGGAGCCTTGGGGAGCAGTACTTC,CASSYSGSLGEQYF
16,TRBD1,TRBJ1-5,TRBV18,TGTGCCAGCTCACCAACCAAAGACAGGGCGAGGCAGCCCCAGCATTTT,CASSPTKDRARQPQHF
16,-,TRBJ2-1,TRBV6-5,TGTGCCAGCAGTTCTGGGGGCTTCGTGTCCTACAATGAGCAGTTCTTC,CASSSGGFVSYNEQFF
15,TRBD1,TRBJ1-2,TRBV19,TGTGCCAGTAGTATTTTGACAGGGGTCCCCTATGGCTACACCTTC,CASSILTGVPYGYTF
15,-,TRBJ2-1,TRBV7-9,TGTGCCAGCAGCCCCGGGGCAGGGGCACCGAATGAGCAGTTCTTC,CASSPGAGAPNEQFF
16,TRBD2,TRBJ2-1,TRBV19,TGTGCCAGTAGCACTATCAGGACTAGCGGGAACAATGAGCAGTTCTTC,CASSTIRTSGNNEQFF
14,TRBD1,TRBJ1-1,TRBV25-1,TGTGCCAGCAGTAAGGCAGGGGGCATCACTGAAGCTTTCTTT,CASSKAGGITEAFF
14,-,TRBJ2-5,TRBV5-1,TGCGCCAGCAGCTTGGATCCGGGGAGGGAGACCCAGTACTTC,CASSLDPGRETQYF
15,-,TRBJ2-4,TRBV9,TGTGCCAGCAGCGTGTCAGGGCTACCCAAAAACATTCAGTACTTC,CASSVSGLPKNIQYF
15,-,TRBJ1-2,TRBV28,TGTGCCAGCAGTTTATTGGAAGTCAGGGACTATGGCTACACCTTC,CASSLLEVRDYGYTF
12,-,TRBJ2-4,TRBV7-9,TGTGCCAGCAGCTTGAAGGGAGCCACTCAGTACTTC,CASSLKGATQYF
17,TRBD1,TRBJ1-1,TRBV5-5,TGTGCCAGCAGCTCCGGGACAGCTTATATCATGAACACTGAAGCTTTCTTT,CASSSGTAYIMNTEAFF
16,-,TRBJ2-7,TRBV11-2,TGTGCCAGCAGCCCAGGGGACGGACGTGTAAGCTACGAGCAGTACTTC,CASSPGDGRVSYEQYF
16,-,TRBJ1-1,TRBV4-2,TGTGCCAGCAGCCAAGTGTTGCTGGGACTGCGCACTGAAGCTTTCTTT,CASSQVLLGLRTEAFF
16,-,TRBJ1-1,TRBV7-6,TGTGCCAGCACTTTGGGGGGGATGTTGTTAAACACTGAAGCTTTCTTT,CASTLGGMLLNTEAFF
21,-,TRBJ1-4,TRBV4-1,TGCGCCAGCAGCCAAGAAACCGGGGGGGGAGGGTACCTTCGGGTTGATGAAAAACTGTTTTTT,CASSQETGGGGYLRVDEKLFF
14,TRBD1,TRBJ1-2,TRBV27,TGTGCCAGCAGTTTAGACAGGGCTAACTATGGCTACACCTTC,CASSLDRANYGYTF
15,-,TRBJ2-7,TRBV6-5,TGTGCCAGCAGTTACTCGACCACAGCGGCATCCGAGCAGTACTTC,CASSYSTTAASEQYF
16,TRBD1,TRBJ1-5,TRBV2,TGTGCCAGCAGTCAGACCGGGACAGGAGGCAATCAGCCCCAGCATTTT,CASSQTGTGGNQPQHF
14,TRBD1,TRBJ1-2,TRBV5-1,TGCGCCAGCAGGCGTGGGACAGGGGATCCAGGCTACACCTTC,CASRRGTGDPGYTF
13,-,TRBJ2-6,TRBV6-5,TGTGCCAGTAGGGAGTCTGGGGCCAACGTCCTGACTTTC,CASRESGANVLTF